This T cell receptor beta chain emerged from a study of T cell changes during pregnancy in multiple sclerosis. CDR1 and CDR2 from the germline V gene are SGHDT and YYEEEE. The trim removed 0 bases at V and 3 bases at J, leaving 1 base unmatched. The CDR3 covers 14 residues. Profiling relied on immunoSEQ multiplex PCR, and the TCRdb table lists in-frame clones only, not all of them. The profile shows under 55,000 clones, around 90% of them singletons. This TCR was sampled from a female donor with multiple sclerosis, enrolled in a pregnancy study. This specimen was CD8+ T cells from peripheral blood mononuclear cells, taken after pregnancy. The chain uses TRBV5-6 and TRBJ2-7; 9 positions match TRBD1. This CDR3 reads CASSLGDRDYEQYF. The DNA for the CDR3 is TGTGCCAGCAGCTTGGGGGACAGGGACTACGAGCAGTACTTC.